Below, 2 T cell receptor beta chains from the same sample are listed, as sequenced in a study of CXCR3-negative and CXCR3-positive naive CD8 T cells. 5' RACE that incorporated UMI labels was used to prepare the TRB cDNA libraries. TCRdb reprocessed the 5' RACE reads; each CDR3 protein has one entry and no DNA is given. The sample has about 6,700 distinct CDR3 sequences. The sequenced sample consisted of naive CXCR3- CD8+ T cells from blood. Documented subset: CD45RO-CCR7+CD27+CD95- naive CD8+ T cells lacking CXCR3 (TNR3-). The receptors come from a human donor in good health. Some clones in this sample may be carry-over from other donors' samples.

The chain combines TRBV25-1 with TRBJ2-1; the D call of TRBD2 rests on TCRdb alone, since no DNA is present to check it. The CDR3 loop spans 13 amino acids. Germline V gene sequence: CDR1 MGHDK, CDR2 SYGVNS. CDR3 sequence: CASSGGAFNEQFF.

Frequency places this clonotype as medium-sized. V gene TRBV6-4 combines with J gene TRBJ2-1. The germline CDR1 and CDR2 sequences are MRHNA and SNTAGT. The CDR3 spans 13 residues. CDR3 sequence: CASSEVSGYEQFF.